The 25 T cell receptor beta chains reported below all come from one sample, sequenced in a study of blood T cell repertoires in COVID-19. Sequencing used immunoSEQ multiplex PCR; TCRdb keeps in-frame clones, though not all of them. Of about 71,000 clones detected, about 81% appear once; the ten largest clones hold roughly 15%. Sequenced input: peripheral blood. The receptors derive from a woman of 80 years or more with acute or convalescent COVID-19.

V and J are TRBV18 and TRBJ1-1; possibly TRBD1 for D (6 bases). The CDR3 is 17 residues long. The V and J ends lost 2 bases and 0 bases respectively, with 16 bases between them. The germline gives CDR1 KGHSH, CDR2 LQKENI. DNA of the CDR3: TGTGCCAGCTCACCAGGAATGACGAGGGGGTTGAACACTGAAGCTTTCTTT. As protein: CASSPGMTRGLNTEAFF.

The rearrangement joins TRBV3-1 (or the pseudogene TRBV3-2) to TRBJ2-7; 7 nucleotides line up with TRBD2. The J segment lost 0 bases and the V segment lost 3 bases, leaving 8 bases of the junction unmatched. CDR3 length equals 16 residues. CDR1 and CDR2 from the germline V gene are LGHDT and YNNKEL (reference sequence). The CDR3 reads CASSHPSGTLSYEQYF. The CDR3 DNA follows: TGTGCCAGCAGCCACCCCAGCGGGACCCTCTCCTACGAGCAGTACTTC.

The V gene is TRBV5-1, the J gene TRBJ1-4, with TRBD1 matching 12 bases. The CDR3 has 17 residues. In germline, CDR1 is SGHRS, CDR2 YFSETQ. Trimming at V came to 4 bases and at J to 8 bases, leaving 12 bases not matched to a gene. The DNA for the CDR3 is TGCGCCAGCAGCGCCCGGGACAGGGGGCCCGCTGGCGAAAAACTGTTTTTT. It encodes CASSARDRGPAGEKLFF.

V is TRBV10-1 and J is TRBJ1-1; D is unclear. V was cut by 5 bases and J by 1 base, with 14 bases left in between. CDR1 and CDR2 (germline): WNHNN, SYGVQD (reference sequence). The CDR3 has 15 residues. CDR3 bases: TGCGCCAGCAGTCCATGGACCGGAGGGAACACTGAAGCTTTCTTT. Translating it yields CASSPWTGGNTEAFF.

This chain connects TRBV19 to TRBJ2-7; 8 bases agree with TRBD2. Germline CDR1 and CDR2: LNHDA and SQIVND (reference sequence). Germline trimming cut 1 base from V and 4 bases from J; bases unmatched to any gene: 9. This CDR3 has 16 amino acids. Here the CDR3 DNA reads TGTGCCAGTAGTATAGCGGGAGGGCCGCTTCGATACGAGCAGTACTTC. Translated: CASSIAGGPLRYEQYF.

This clone was observed a single time. The chain joins TRBV11-2 to TRBJ2-2; maybe TRBD1 (5 bases). CDR1 and CDR2 (germline): SGHAT, FQNNGV. V lost 4 bases to trimming and J lost 4 bases, with 13 bases between them. The CDR3 has 15 amino acids. The CDR3 sequence is CASSSIGVGTGELFF. CDR3 DNA: TGTGCCAGCAGCTCTATAGGGGTAGGCACCGGGGAGCTGTTTTTT.

The rearrangement joins TRBV6-5 to TRBJ1-2; TRBD1 matches 9 bases. The CDR3 is made up of 13 amino acids. Germline V gene data show CDR1 as MNHEY and CDR2 as SVGAGI. Germline trimming cut 2 bases from V and 7 bases from J; bases unmatched to any gene: 2. CDR3 region: CASSYRDRAGYTF. The DNA for the CDR3 is TGTGCCAGCAGTTACCGGGACAGGGCTGGCTACACCTTC.

The chain has TRBV5-1 and TRBJ1-1; maybe TRBD1 (6 bases). The germline gives CDR1 SGHRS, CDR2 YFSETQ. There are 15 residues in the CDR3. The germline V and J ends were trimmed by 6 bases and 0 bases, with 15 bases remaining between them. For the CDR3, the DNA is TGCGCCAGCAACTATAACACAGGGCTGAACACTGAAGCTTTCTTT. Translated, it gives CASNYNTGLNTEAFF.

J is TRBJ2-5 and V is TRBV19; the match to TRBD2 covers 8 bases. The CDR3 spans 14 residues. Germline CDR1 LNHDA, CDR2 SQIVND (reference sequence). Germline trimming cut 4 bases from V and 5 bases from J; bases unmatched to any gene: 6. The DNA for the CDR3 is TGTGCCAGTAGTACGGGGGGGCCGGGGGAGACCCAGTACTTC. Its protein is CASSTGGPGETQYF. The entire variable domain, with the rest obtained from reference TRBV19 and TRBJ2-5, is as follows: DGGITQSPKYLFRKEGQNVTLSCEQNLNHDAMYWYRQDPGQGLRLIYYSQIVNDFQKGDIAEGYSVSREKKESFPLTVTSAQKNPTAFYLCASSTGGPGETQYFGPGTRLLVL.

As DNA, the CDR3 is TGTGCCACCAGTGATCCCCTAGCGGGATCCTACGAGCAGTACTTC. Translating it yields CATSDPLAGSYEQYF. The rearrangement uses TRBV24-1 and TRBJ2-7; 9 bases align to TRBD2. J was trimmed by 1 base and V by 3 bases; bases with no gene match: 3. Germline values: CDR1 KGHDR, CDR2 SFDVKD. The CDR3 runs 15 residues.

This clone was observed a handful of times. The V and J genes are TRBV6-2 or TRBV6-3 and TRBJ1-4, with D uncertain. V was pared by 5 bases and J by 7 bases, with 5 bases between. Germline V gene data show CDR1 as MNHEY and CDR2 as SVGEGT. CDR3 length: 11 amino acids. CDR3 residues: CASSLSEKLFF. The CDR3 coding sequence is TGTGCCAGCAGTCTCAGTGAAAAACTGTTTTTT.

The V call is TRBV19, the J call TRBJ1-1; TRBD1 is a possible D gene (6 bases). V was cut by 6 bases and J by 0 bases, with 11 bases left in between. The CDR3 covers 14 residues. Germline V lookup: CDR1 LNHDA, CDR2 SQIVND (reference sequence). The CDR3 coding sequence is TGTGCCAGTAGCCTTACAGGGTTGAACACTGAAGCTTTCTTT. Protein sequence: CASSLTGLNTEAFF.

V usage is TRBV7-9 and J usage is TRBJ2-3; weak D call: TRBD2 (5 bases). Germline V lookup: CDR1 SEHNR, CDR2 FQNEAQ (reference sequence). CDR3 size: 15 residues. The V gene lost 1 base and the J gene lost 5 bases, with 13 bases spanning the gap. CDR3 region: CASSLGRVRGDTQYF. CDR3 DNA: TGTGCCAGCAGCTTAGGGCGGGTCCGGGGAGATACGCAGTATTTT.

The chain is built from TRBV7-9 and TRBJ2-4; a possible D gene is TRBD1 (6 bases). The V end was cut by 5 bases, the J end by 5 bases, with 19 bases between. The CDR3 sequence is 16 residues long. Germline lookup yields CDR1 SEHNR and CDR2 FQNEAQ (reference sequence). The CDR3 reads CASSPQSGARENIQYF. DNA for the CDR3: TGTGCCAGCAGCCCCCAGTCAGGGGCTAGGGAAAACATTCAGTACTTC.

This chain links TRBV9 with TRBJ1-2; D unclear. The length of the CDR3 is 12 residues. V was trimmed by 0 bases and J by 6 bases, leaving 6 bases between them. CDR1 is SGDLS and CDR2 is YYNGEE in the germline V gene. The DNA of the CDR3 is TGTGCCAGCAGCGTAGTACAGAATGGCTACACCTTC. This encodes CASSVVQNGYTF.

V gene TRBV7-3 combines with J gene TRBJ2-1; 9 nucleotides match TRBD2. Germline values: CDR1 SGHTA, CDR2 FQGTGA. There are 14 residues in the CDR3. V dropped 2 bases and J dropped 6; count of bases not matched to a gene: 2. The CDR3 sequence is CASSLGAGGNEQFF. CDR3 nucleotide sequence: TGTGCCAGCAGCTTAGGAGCGGGAGGCAATGAGCAGTTCTTC.

The chain has TRBV12-3 or TRBV12-4 and TRBJ1-4, with D unresolved. Trimming shortened V by 6 bases and J by 4 bases, and 9 bases separated the two germline ends. There are 13 residues in the CDR3. The CDR3 reads CASRSYVNEKLFF. CDR3 nucleotide sequence: TGTGCCAGCAGAAGCTATGTTAATGAAAAACTGTTTTTT.

V and J are TRBV5-1 and TRBJ2-3; 10 bases are shared with TRBD2. Germline CDR1 SGHRS, CDR2 YFSETQ. The CDR3 runs to 16 residues. V dropped 4 bases and J dropped 3; count of bases not matched to a gene: 8. The CDR3 region is CASSVSGRAGTDTQYF. The CDR3 DNA reads as TGCGCCAGCAGCGTCAGCGGGAGGGCCGGGACAGATACGCAGTATTTT. Full variable domain (remainder filled in from reference TRBV5-1 and TRBJ2-3): KAGVTQTPRYLIKTRGQQVTLSCSPISGHRSVSWYQQTPGQGLQFLFEYFSETQRNKGNFPGRFSGRQFSNSRSEMNVSTLELGDSALYLCASSVSGRAGTDTQYFGPGTRLTVL.

This clone was found once. The V and J genes are TRBV28 and TRBJ1-1; D possibly corresponds to TRBD1 (5 bases). Trimming took 6 bases from V and 5 from J, leaving 19 bases between them. This CDR3 is built from 15 residues. Germline-derived CDR1 and CDR2 are MDHEN and SYDVKM. The CDR3 coding sequence is TGTGCCAGCAGGCCCCTCAGGGATAAGGGTACTGAAGCTTTCTTT. It translates to CASRPLRDKGTEAFF.

The J gene is TRBJ1-5, the V gene TRBV5-6, with TRBD1 as a possible D gene (5 bases). Germline V gives CDR1 SGHDT, CDR2 YYEEEE. V lost 2 bases and J lost 6, with 15 bases in between. The CDR3 runs to 15 residues. DNA for the CDR3: TGTGCCAGCAGCTTATCGCAGGGCTCCTTTCAGCCCCAGCATTTT. Amino acids: CASSLSQGSFQPQHF.

The chain carries TRBV12-5 and TRBJ1-5; no clear D. Trimming removed 3 bases at V and 5 bases at J, with 8 bases between. CDR1 is LGHNT, CDR2 FRNRAP, per germline. The CDR3 runs 13 residues. CDR3 amino acids: CASGFVNYQPQHF. In nucleotides, the CDR3 is TGTGCTAGTGGTTTTGTTAACTATCAGCCCCAGCATTTT.

CDR3 DNA: TGTGCCAGCAGCCTGGACAGGGGGCACTACGAGCAGTACTTC. Amino acid sequence: CASSLDRGHYEQYF. V gene TRBV11-2 combines with J gene TRBJ2-7, with 11 bases identical to TRBD1. V lost 5 bases and J lost 3; bases outside the gene matches: 3. Germline CDR1 SGHAT, CDR2 FQNNGV. This CDR3 is 14 amino acids long.

The genes are TRBV6-2 or TRBV6-3 and TRBJ2-1; D ambiguous. The germline CDR1 and CDR2 sequences are MNHEY and SVGEGT. Trimming removed 6 bases from V and 6 bases from J, with 21 bases in between. The CDR3 spans 16 residues. CDR3 amino acids: CASSTLELARFNEQFF. DNA for the CDR3: TGTGCCAGCAGCACGCTAGAGCTTGCCAGATTCAATGAGCAGTTCTTC.

The chain combines TRBV15 with TRBJ2-7; the D gene is possibly TRBD1 (6 bases). Germline CDR1 is LNHNV and CDR2 is YYDKDF (reference sequence). Trimming shortened V by 1 base and J by 1 base, and 8 bases separated the two germline ends. CDR3 length: 14 residues. In DNA form, the CDR3 reads TGTGCCACCAGCAGAGCAGGACAGTCCTACGAGCAGTACTTC. It specifies CATSRAGQSYEQYF.

CDR3 DNA: TGTGCCAGCAGCTATTTCCGGAACACTGAAGCTTTCTTT. Protein product: CASSYFRNTEAFF. The V gene is TRBV14, the J gene TRBJ1-1; the D is unclear. With 5 bases removed from V and 1 base from J, the gap between germline ends came to 8 bases. Germline V lookup: CDR1 SGHDN, CDR2 FVKESK. There are 13 residues in the CDR3.